This TCR beta chain was sequenced during a study of T cell repertoires in cytomegalovirus infection. Study information: TCR beta signatures that were public indicated CMV infection and matching HLA type.

The V gene's germline CDR1 is LNHNV and CDR2 YYDKDF (reference sequence). The CDR3 contains 14 residues. As concerns this clonotype: Its antigen is undetermined. An end of the junction does not agree with germline; a read error may underlie this.

TCRdb ran MiXCR on the reads and lists one entry per CDR3 protein. The sample gives about 500,000 distinct CDR3 sequences, 33% of which show up once; roughly 15% is in the top ten. The TCR comes from a human donor in good health (CMV status not recorded). Some clones in this sample may be carry-over from other donors' samples. The sample here was cultured PBMCs, taken from culture after CMV antigen stimulation. J is TRBJ1-2 and V is TRBV15; D unclear. CDR3 in DNA: TGTGACACCAGCAGAGATGGAGGGAACTATGGCTACACCTTC. It yields the protein CDTSRDGGNYGYTF.